The clone carrying this TCR beta chain was recorded a few times. Its target is unknown. Making TCR cDNA involved 5'RACE template switching, which added UMIs and a universal primer site. TCRdb itself ran the 5' RACE reads through MiXCR, one entry per CDR3 protein. Of hundreds of thousands of distinct CDR3 sequences in the sample, about 12% were seen once. The data derive from a study of T cells after yellow fever vaccination. V lost 6 bases and J 5 bases, leaving 19 bases between the germline ends. CDR3 length: 15 amino acids. Study-level findings and limits: A small proportion of clonotypes was detected in both the CD4 and CD8 compartments. At around 95% for CD4 and approximately 89% for CD8, most primary-vaccination clones showed up again after the booster.

This chain links TRBV12-3 or TRBV12-4 with TRBJ1-1; D remains unclear. This specimen consisted of PBMCs, obtained on the day of the yellow fever booster vaccination. The sequence was collected from a man aged 25-45 years who received the YFV17D yellow fever vaccine. DNA of the CDR3: TGTGCCAGCAGCCCAACGGGGATGGGTGGTACTGAAGCTTTCTTT. This translates into CASSPTGMGGTEAFF.